This entry describes one T cell receptor (beta chain). Its matching antigen is unknown. The sample is drawn from a study of cytomegalovirus exposure and HLA in healthy donors. Study observations and caveats: On later analysis, the bulk of CMV-associated TCR beta chains appeared to be HLA-restricted. One later analysis reportedly identified an Asian-associated ancestry cluster that showed fewer N-insertions than the approximately 670-donor mean. Using the classifier, cytomegalovirus status was reportedly diagnosed with high specificity and sensitivity.

CDR1 is SGDLS, CDR2 YYNGEE, per germline. The CDR3 runs to 16 residues. V lost 2 bases, J lost 2 bases, and 13 bases lay in between. The primer mix had 60 Vbeta and 13 Jbeta primers. In the authors' workflow: Later analysis identified roughly 82 million unique TCR beta chains, roughly 11 million shared. Generated by immunoSEQ multiplex PCR, the TCRdb table keeps only in-frame clones and is missing some. That table gives V, J and clone size, and the DNA gave D and trimming. This repertoire shows 120,000 or so clones, roughly 14% found once; its top ten account for 1.9%. This receptor was identified in a woman between 18 and 29 years old in good health and CMV-seronegative. The specimen sequenced was PBMCs. The V and J genes are TRBV9 and TRBJ2-2, with D maybe TRBD2 (6 bases). CDR3 protein: CASSVGGTLNTGELFF. CDR3 DNA: TGTGCCAGCAGCGTGGGGGGAACCCTAAACACCGGGGAGCTGTTTTTT.